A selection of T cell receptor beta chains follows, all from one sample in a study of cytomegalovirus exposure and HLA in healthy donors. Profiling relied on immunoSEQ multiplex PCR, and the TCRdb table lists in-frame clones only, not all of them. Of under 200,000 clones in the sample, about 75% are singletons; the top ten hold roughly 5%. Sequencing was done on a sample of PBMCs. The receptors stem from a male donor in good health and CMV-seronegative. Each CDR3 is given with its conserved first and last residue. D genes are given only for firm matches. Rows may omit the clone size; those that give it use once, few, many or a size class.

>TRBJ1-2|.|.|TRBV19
CASTYTTGGYGYTF
TGTGCCAGTACCTACACGACCGGGGGCTATGGCTACACCTTC
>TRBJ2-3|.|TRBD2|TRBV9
CASSATGTSGSWTDTQYF
TGTGCCAGCAGCGCCACCGGGACTAGCGGGAGTTGGACAGATACGCAGTATTTT
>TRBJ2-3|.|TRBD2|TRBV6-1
CASSVGLATDTQYF
TGTGCCAGCAGTGTGGGACTAGCAACAGATACGCAGTATTTT
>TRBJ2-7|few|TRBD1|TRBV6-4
CASSLRPGTGNEQYF
TGTGCCAGCAGTCTTCGTCCCGGGACAGGGAACGAGCAGTACTTC
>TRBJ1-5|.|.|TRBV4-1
CASSQGMGAGQPQHF
TGCGCCAGCAGCCAAGGAATGGGGGCAGGTCAGCCCCAGCATTTT
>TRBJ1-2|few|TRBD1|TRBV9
CASSVRTGDYGYTF
TGTGCCAGCAGCGTACGGACAGGGGACTATGGCTACACCTTC
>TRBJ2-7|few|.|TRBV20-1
CSARAAGEQYF
TGCAGTGCTAGGGCCGCGGGGGAGCAGTACTTC
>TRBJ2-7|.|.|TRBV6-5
CASRNRIRSSYEQYF
TGTGCCAGCAGAAACAGGATCCGAAGCTCCTACGAGCAGTACTTC
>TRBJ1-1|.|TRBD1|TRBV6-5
CASRAGDRNTEAFF
TGTGCCAGCAGGGCCGGGGACAGGAACACTGAAGCTTTCTTT
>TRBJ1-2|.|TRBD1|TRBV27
CASSLRQGNNYGYTF
TGTGCCAGCAGTTTGAGACAGGGAAATAACTATGGCTACACCTTC
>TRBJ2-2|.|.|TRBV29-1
CSVRGATDTGELFF
TGCAGCGTTCGGGGGGCCACGGACACCGGGGAGCTGTTTTTT
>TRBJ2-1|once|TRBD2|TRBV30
CAWSVSRTSTYNEQFF
TGTGCCTGGAGTGTGTCTAGGACTAGCACCTACAATGAGCAGTTCTTC
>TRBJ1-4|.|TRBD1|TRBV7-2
CASSLAGTGPEKLFF
TGTGCCAGCAGCTTAGCGGGGACAGGGCCTGAAAAACTGTTTTTT
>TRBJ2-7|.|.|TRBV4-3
CVSSQTWEDLREQYF
TGCGTCAGCAGCCAAACATGGGAGGACCTACGCGAGCAGTACTTC
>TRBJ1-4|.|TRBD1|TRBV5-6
CASSLKTGKGEKLFF
TGTGCCAGCAGCTTGAAGACAGGGAAGGGAGAAAAACTGTTTTTT
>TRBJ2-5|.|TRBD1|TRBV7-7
CASSPRAGGLVTQYF
TGTGCCAGCAGCCCTAGGGCAGGGGGCTTGGTGACCCAGTACTTC
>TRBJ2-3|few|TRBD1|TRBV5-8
CASNTGTASISTDTQYF
TGTGCCAGCAATACCGGGACAGCTAGTATCAGCACAGATACGCAGTATTTT
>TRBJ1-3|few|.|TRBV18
CASFTGRGGNTIYF
TGTGCCAGCTTCACAGGGAGAGGGGGAAACACCATATATTTT
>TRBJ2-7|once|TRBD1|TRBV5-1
CASSSPGQGGEQYF
TGCGCCAGCAGCTCGCCGGGACAGGGTGGTGAGCAGTACTTC
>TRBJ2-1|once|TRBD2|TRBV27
CASPPTPGLAGGHEQFF
TGTGCCAGCCCACCCACGCCGGGACTAGCGGGAGGGCATGAGCAGTTCTTC
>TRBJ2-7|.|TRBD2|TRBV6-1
CASSEETGGSHEQYF
TGTGCCAGCAGTGAAGAAACGGGGGGGTCCCACGAGCAGTACTTC
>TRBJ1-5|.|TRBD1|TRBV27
CASRDRGELQPQHF
TGTGCCAGCAGAGACAGGGGAGAATTGCAGCCCCAGCATTTT
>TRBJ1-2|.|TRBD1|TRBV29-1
CSVRTGDGYTF
TGCAGCGTCCGGACAGGGGACGGCTACACCTTC
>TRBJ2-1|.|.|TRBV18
CASSRESSYNEQFF
TGTGCCAGCTCACGAGAGAGCTCCTACAATGAGCAGTTCTTC
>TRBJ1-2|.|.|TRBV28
CASSGRMNYGYTF
TGTGCCAGTAGCGGTCGTATGAACTATGGCTACACCTTC
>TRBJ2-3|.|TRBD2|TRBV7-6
CASSPAGGNTDTQYF
TGTGCCAGCAGCCCAGCGGGGGGTAACACAGATACGCAGTATTTT
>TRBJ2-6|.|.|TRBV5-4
CASSPGGGSGANVLTF
TGTGCCAGCAGCCCCGGCGGCGGCTCTGGGGCCAACGTCCTGACTTTC
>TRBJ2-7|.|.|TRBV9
CASSEGTILYEQYF
TGTGCCAGCAGCGAAGGAACTATCCTCTACGAGCAGTACTTC
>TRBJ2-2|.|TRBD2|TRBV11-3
CASSQPLTSGRGGELFF
TGTGCCAGCAGCCAACCACTGACTAGCGGGAGAGGCGGGGAGCTGTTTTTT
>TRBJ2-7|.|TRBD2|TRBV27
CASSSGTSGTWAQYF
TGTGCCAGCAGTTCGGGGACTAGCGGGACCTGGGCGCAGTACTTC
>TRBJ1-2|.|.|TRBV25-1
CASREREGNGYTF
TGTGCCAGCAGAGAAAGGGAGGGTAATGGCTACACCTTC
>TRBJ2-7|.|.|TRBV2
CASSVRGYEQYF
TGTGCCAGCAGTGTCAGAGGATACGAGCAGTACTTC
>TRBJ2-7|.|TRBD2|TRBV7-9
CASSELAGASYEQYF
TGTGCCAGCAGCGAACTAGCGGGGGCGTCCTACGAGCAGTACTTC
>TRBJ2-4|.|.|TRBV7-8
CASSPGGRKNIQYF
TGTGCCAGCAGCCCAGGAGGAAGGAAAAACATTCAGTACTTC
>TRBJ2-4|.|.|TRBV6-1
CASSPGQSKNIQYF
TGTGCCAGCAGCCCCGGACAGAGCAAAAACATTCAGTACTTC
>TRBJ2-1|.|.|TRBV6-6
CASSYPHRNEQFF
TGTGCCAGCAGTTACCCCCATCGGAATGAGCAGTTCTTC
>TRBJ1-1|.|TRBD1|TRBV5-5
CASSLAPWTGELEAFF
TGTGCCAGCAGCTTGGCCCCTTGGACAGGGGAATTAGAAGCTTTCTTT
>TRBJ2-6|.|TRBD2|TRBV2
CASSPLAGNSGANVLTF
TGTGCCAGCAGTCCACTAGCGGGGAACTCTGGGGCCAACGTCCTGACTTTC
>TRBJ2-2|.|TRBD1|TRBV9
CASSGGQGTGELFF
TGTGCCAGCAGCGGAGGACAGGGCACCGGGGAGCTGTTTTTT
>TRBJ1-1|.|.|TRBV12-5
CASGLSVNTEAFF
TGTGCTAGTGGTTTGAGCGTCAACACTGAAGCTTTCTTT
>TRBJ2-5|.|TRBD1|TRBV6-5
CASRTGGRETQYF
TGTGCCAGCAGGACAGGGGGCCGGGAGACCCAGTACTTC
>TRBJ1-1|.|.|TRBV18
CASSPRQGDGFTEAFF
TGTGCCAGCTCACCACGGCAGGGTGATGGGTTTACTGAAGCTTTCTTT
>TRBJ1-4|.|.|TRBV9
CASSVEGGNEKLFF
TGTGCCAGCAGCGTAGAAGGGGGTAACGAAAAACTGTTTTTT
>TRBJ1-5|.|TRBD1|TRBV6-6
CASTRDRGNQPQHF
TGTGCCTCCACCCGGGACAGGGGAAATCAGCCCCAGCATTTT
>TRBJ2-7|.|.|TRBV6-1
CASSESTSYEQYF
TGTGCCAGCAGTGAAAGCACGTCCTACGAGCAGTACTTC
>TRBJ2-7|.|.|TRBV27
CASSWKWESDEQYF
TGTGCCAGCAGTTGGAAGTGGGAGTCGGACGAGCAGTACTTC
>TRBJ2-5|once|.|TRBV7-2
CASSLVTGKETQYF
TGTGCCAGCAGCTTAGTGACCGGGAAAGAGACCCAGTACTTC
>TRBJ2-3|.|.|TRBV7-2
CASSRDRSTDTQYF
TGTGCCAGCAGCCGCGACAGGAGCACAGATACGCAGTATTTT
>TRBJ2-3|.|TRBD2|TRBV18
CASSPPVAGQNTDTQYF
TGTGCCAGCTCACCACCGGTAGCGGGACAAAACACAGATACGCAGTATTTT
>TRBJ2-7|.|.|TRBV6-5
CASTRGQAYYEQYF
TGTGCCAGCACCAGGGGACAAGCTTACTACGAGCAGTACTTC
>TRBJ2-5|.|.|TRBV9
CASSVSNQETQYF
TGTGCCAGCAGCGTGTCTAACCAAGAGACCCAGTACTTC
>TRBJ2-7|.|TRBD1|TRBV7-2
CASSRNQGANEQYF
TGTGCCAGCAGCCGTAATCAGGGGGCTAACGAGCAGTACTTC
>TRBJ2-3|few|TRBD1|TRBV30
CAWEGTGSFTDTQYF
TGTGCCTGGGAGGGGACAGGGTCGTTCACAGATACGCAGTATTTT
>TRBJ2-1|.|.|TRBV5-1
CASSFGETYNEQFF
TGCGCCAGCAGCTTCGGGGAGACCTACAATGAGCAGTTCTTC
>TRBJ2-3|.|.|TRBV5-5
CASSLAVGQSTDTQYF
TGTGCCAGCAGCTTGGCCGTGGGACAAAGCACAGATACGCAGTATTTT
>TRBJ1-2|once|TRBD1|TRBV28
CASSPPGQAYGYTF
TGTGCCAGCAGTCCTCCGGGACAGGCCTATGGCTACACCTTC
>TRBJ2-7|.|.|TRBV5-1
CASSVGWGETSYEQYF
TGCGCCAGCAGCGTCGGTTGGGGGGAGACCTCCTACGAGCAGTACTTC